This TCR beta chain was sequenced in a study of CDR3 diversity in severe acne. The table lists this clonotype with a few counts. V gave up 6 bases and J gave up 5 bases; unmatched junction bases: 4. Germline loops: CDR1 SQVTM, CDR2 ANQGSEA. The CDR3 loop spans 14 amino acids. TCRdb re-called the PCR reads with MiXCR, one entry per CDR3 protein. Altogether more than 70,000 distinct CDR3 sequences are present, approximately 54% being singletons, with the ten largest covering around a tenth. The sequence was obtained from a male donor with severe acne vulgaris. This chain uses TRBV29-1 with TRBJ1-6; 10 nucleotides agree with TRBD1. The sequencing input was blood. This chain's CDR3 is CSVRDRGNNSPLHF. DNA of the CDR3: TGCAGCGTCCGGGACAGGGGAAATAATTCACCCCTCCACTTT.